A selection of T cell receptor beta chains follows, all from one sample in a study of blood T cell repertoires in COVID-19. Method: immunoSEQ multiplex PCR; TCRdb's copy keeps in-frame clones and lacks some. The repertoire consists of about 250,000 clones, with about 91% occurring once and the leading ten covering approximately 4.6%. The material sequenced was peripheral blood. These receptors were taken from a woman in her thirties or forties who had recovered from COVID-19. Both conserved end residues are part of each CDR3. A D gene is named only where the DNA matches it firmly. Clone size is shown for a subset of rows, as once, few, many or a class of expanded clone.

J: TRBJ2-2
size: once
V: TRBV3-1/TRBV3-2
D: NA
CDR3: CASSQELNTGELFF
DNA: TGTGCCAGCAGCCAAGAACTAAACACCGGGGAGCTGTTTTTT

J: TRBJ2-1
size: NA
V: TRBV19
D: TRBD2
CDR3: CASSMGGRALYNEQFF
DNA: TGTGCCAGTAGTATGGGGGGGAGGGCCTTGTACAATGAGCAGTTCTTC

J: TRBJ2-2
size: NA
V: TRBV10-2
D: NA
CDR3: CASSVPLAAGELFF
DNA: TGCGCCAGCAGTGTTCCCCTAGCTGCCGGGGAGCTGTTTTTT

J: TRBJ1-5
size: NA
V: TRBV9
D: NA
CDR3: CASSEGGQGNQPQHF
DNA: TGTGCCAGCAGCGAGGGGGGGCAGGGCAATCAGCCCCAGCATTTT

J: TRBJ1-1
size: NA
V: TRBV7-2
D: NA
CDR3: CASSTYGGVEAFF
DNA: TGTGCCAGCAGCACATACGGGGGGGTTGAAGCTTTCTTT

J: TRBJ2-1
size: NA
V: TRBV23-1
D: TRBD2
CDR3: CASSQPGAGGHNEQFF
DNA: TGCGCCAGCAGTCAACCGGGAGCGGGGGGGCACAATGAGCAGTTCTTC

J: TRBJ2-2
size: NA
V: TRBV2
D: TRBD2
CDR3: CASKGLAGGPVSGELFF
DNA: TGTGCCAGCAAGGGACTAGCGGGGGGCCCCGTCTCCGGGGAGCTGTTTTTT

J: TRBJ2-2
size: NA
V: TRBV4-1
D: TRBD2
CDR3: CASSQVAGGRPGELFF
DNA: TGCGCCAGCAGCCAAGTCGCGGGGGGCCGTCCCGGGGAGCTGTTTTTT

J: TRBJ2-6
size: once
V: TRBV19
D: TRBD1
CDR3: CASSIDSGGDSGANVLTF
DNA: TGTGCCAGTAGTATAGATTCAGGGGGCGACTCTGGGGCCAACGTCCTGACTTTC

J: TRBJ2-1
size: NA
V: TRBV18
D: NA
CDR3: CASSQLPGYNEQFF
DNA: TGTGCCAGCTCACAACTCCCAGGTTACAATGAGCAGTTCTTC

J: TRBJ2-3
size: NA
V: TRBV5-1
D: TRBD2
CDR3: CASSSGLARTDTQYF
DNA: TGCGCCAGCAGCTCCGGACTAGCGAGAACAGATACGCAGTATTTT

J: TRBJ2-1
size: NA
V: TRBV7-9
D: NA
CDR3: CASSLISNEQFF
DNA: TGTGCCAGCAGCTTAATCAGCAATGAGCAGTTCTTC

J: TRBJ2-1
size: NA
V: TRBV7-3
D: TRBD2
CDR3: CASSASGLSSYNEQFF
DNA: TGTGCCAGCAGCGCTAGCGGACTGAGCTCCTACAATGAGCAGTTCTTC

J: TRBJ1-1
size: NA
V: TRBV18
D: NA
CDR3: CASYPQTRTEAFF
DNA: TGTGCCAGCTACCCACAGACACGCACTGAAGCTTTCTTT

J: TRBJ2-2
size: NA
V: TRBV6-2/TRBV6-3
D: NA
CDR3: CASSQRGANTGELFF
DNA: TGTGCCAGCAGCCAAAGAGGTGCGAACACCGGGGAGCTGTTTTTT

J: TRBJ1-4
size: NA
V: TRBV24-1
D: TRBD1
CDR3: CATSDSQGNEKLFF
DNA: TGTGCCACCAGTGATTCACAGGGGAATGAAAAACTGTTTTTT

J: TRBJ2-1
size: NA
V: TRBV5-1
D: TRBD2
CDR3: CASSNLAGVLSNNEQFF
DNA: TGCGCCAGCAGCAACTTAGCGGGAGTTTTGTCTAACAATGAGCAGTTCTTC

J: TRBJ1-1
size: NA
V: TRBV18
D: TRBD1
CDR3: CASSPAQGADEAFF
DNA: TGTGCCAGCTCACCAGCCCAGGGGGCGGATGAAGCTTTCTTT

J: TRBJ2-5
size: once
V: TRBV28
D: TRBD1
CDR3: CASSRQGAPYQETQYF
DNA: TGTGCCAGCAGCAGACAGGGGGCCCCATACCAAGAGACCCAGTACTTC

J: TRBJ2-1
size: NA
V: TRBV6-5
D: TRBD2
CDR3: CASSRAGTSYNEQFF
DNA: TGTGCCAGCAGTCGAGCCGGGACTAGCTACAATGAGCAGTTCTTC

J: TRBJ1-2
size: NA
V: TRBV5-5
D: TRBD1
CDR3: CASSPMGQDYGYTF
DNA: TGTGCCAGCAGCCCCATGGGACAGGACTATGGCTACACCTTC

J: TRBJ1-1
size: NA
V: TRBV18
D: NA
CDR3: CASSPSTNTEAFF
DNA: TGTGCCAGCTCCCCTAGTACAAACACTGAAGCTTTCTTT

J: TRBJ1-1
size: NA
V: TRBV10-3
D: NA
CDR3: CAISEVENTEAFF
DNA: TGTGCCATCAGTGAAGTAGAGAACACTGAAGCTTTCTTT

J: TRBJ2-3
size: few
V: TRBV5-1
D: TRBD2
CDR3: CASSLAGVEDTQYF
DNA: TGCGCCAGCAGCTTAGCGGGGGTTGAAGATACGCAGTATTTT

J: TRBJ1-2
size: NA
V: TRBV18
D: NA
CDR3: CASSPPYNYGYTF
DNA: TGTGCCAGCTCACCACCGTATAACTATGGCTACACCTTC

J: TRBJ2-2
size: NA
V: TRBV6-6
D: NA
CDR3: CASRKMAPANTGELFF
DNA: TGTGCCAGCAGAAAAATGGCTCCCGCGAACACCGGGGAGCTGTTTTTT

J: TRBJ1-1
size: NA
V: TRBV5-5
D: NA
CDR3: CASSRLGDIMNTEAFF
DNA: TGTGCCAGCAGCCGCCTGGGGGACATAATGAACACTGAAGCTTTCTTT

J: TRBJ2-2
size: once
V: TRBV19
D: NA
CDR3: CASSYRVIAGELFF
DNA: TGTGCCAGTAGCTACAGGGTTATCGCCGGGGAGCTGTTTTTT

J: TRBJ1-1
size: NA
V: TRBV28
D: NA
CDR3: CASSSQPGRKGYTEAFF
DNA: TGTGCCAGCAGTTCTCAACCGGGAAGAAAAGGGTACACTGAAGCTTTCTTT

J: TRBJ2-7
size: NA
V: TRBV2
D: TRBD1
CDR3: CASRDRGDEQYF
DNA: TGTGCCAGTCGGGACAGGGGGGATGAGCAGTACTTC

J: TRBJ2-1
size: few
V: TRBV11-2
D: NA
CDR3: CASSFSSYNEQFF
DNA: TGTGCCAGCAGCTTTAGCTCCTACAATGAGCAGTTCTTC

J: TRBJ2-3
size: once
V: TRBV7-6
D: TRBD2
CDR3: CASSYRTSGVDTQYF
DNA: TGTGCCAGCAGCTATAGAACTAGCGGGGTGGATACGCAGTATTTT

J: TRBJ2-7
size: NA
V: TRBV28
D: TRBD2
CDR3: CASSLRGTIYEQYF
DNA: TGTGCCAGCAGTTTGCGGGGGACGATTTACGAGCAGTACTTC

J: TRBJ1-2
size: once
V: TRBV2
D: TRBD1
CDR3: CASSSPGTGHYGYTF
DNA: TGTGCCAGCAGTTCTCCCGGGACAGGGCACTATGGCTACACCTTC

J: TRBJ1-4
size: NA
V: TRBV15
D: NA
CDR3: CATRTPGSTNEKLFF
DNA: TGTGCCACGCGAACCCCAGGGTCAACTAATGAAAAACTGTTTTTT

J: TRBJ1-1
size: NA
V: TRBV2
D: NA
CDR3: CATSRGPNTEAFF
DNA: TGTGCCACGTCCAGGGGACCGAACACTGAAGCTTTCTTT

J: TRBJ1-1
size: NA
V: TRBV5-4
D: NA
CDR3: CASWTVNTEAFF
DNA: TGTGCCAGCTGGACAGTGAACACTGAAGCTTTCTTT

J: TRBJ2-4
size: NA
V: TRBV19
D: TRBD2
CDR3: CARPQRERVSKNIQYF
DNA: TGTGCCAGGCCTCAGCGGGAGAGAGTTTCCAAAAACATTCAGTACTTC

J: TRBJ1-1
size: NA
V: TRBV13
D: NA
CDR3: CASSEQGEAFF
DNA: TGTGCCAGCAGCGAACAGGGTGAAGCTTTCTTT

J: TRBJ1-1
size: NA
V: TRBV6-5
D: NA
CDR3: CASSYSQGGETEAFF
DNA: TGTGCCAGCAGTTACTCGCAGGGAGGAGAGACTGAAGCTTTCTTT

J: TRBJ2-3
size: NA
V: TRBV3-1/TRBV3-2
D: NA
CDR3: CASSRSGDTQYF
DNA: TGTGCCAGCAGCCGATCGGGGGATACGCAGTATTTT

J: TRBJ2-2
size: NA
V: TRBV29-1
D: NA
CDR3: CSVLNTGELFF
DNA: TGCAGCGTCCTTAACACCGGGGAGCTGTTTTTT

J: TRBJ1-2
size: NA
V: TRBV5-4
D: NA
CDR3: CASSSRHRDVGTGYTF
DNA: TGTGCCAGCAGCTCACGGCACAGGGATGTGGGTACTGGCTACACCTTC

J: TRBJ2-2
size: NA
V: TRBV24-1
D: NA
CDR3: CATSVNGEFGELFF
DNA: TGTGCCACCAGTGTTAACGGGGAGTTCGGGGAGCTGTTTTTT

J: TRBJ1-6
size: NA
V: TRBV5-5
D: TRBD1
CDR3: CASSPPRTGLRSPLHF
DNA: TGTGCCAGCAGCCCTCCCCGGACAGGGCTACGATCACCCCTCCACTTT

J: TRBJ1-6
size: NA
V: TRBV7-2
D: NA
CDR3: CASSLTRGRALLNSPLHF
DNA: TGTGCCAGCAGCCTAACCCGAGGCAGGGCCCTCCTAAATTCACCCCTCCACTTT

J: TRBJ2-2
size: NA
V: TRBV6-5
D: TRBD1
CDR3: CASSYHGTGGTGELFF
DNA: TGTGCCAGCAGTTATCACGGGACAGGCGGCACCGGGGAGCTGTTTTTT

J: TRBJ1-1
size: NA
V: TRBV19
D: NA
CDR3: CASSIGTDGGKTEAFF
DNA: TGTGCCAGTAGTATAGGCACAGACGGGGGTAAGACTGAAGCTTTCTTT

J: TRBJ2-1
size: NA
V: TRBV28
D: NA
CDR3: CASSLLVQEEQFF
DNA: TGTGCCAGCAGTCTTCTAGTCCAAGAAGAGCAGTTCTTC

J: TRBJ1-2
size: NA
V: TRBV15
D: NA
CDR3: CATSRDLGAGDGYTF
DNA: TGTGCCACCAGCAGAGATCTCGGGGCGGGGGATGGCTACACCTTC

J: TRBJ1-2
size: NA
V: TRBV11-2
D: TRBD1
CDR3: CASSLGTGTNYGYTF
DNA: TGTGCCAGCAGCTTGGGGACAGGGACTAACTATGGCTACACCTTC